This record looks at one T cell receptor beta chain sequence and its context. Its cognate antigen is unknown. The entirety of the isolated RNA underwent reverse transcription, so expressed TCRB transcripts were sequenced. TCRdb keeps only in-frame clones here, not all; method: immunoSEQ multiplex PCR. This table holds some 170,000 clones, 63% found once. Naive, central memory, regulatory and stem cell-like memory cells within the CD4+ compartment were sorted using CD45RO/CCR7/CD25/CD127/CD95/CD27. This entry comes from a study of beta chain features in type 1 diabetes. Study observations and caveats: Patients with type 1 diabetes showed fewer VDJ junction insertions and more deletions. In cDNA sequencing, cells with high TCR expression could be over-represented. Moderately but significantly shorter TCRB CDR3s were found in Type 1 diabetes patients in all four CD4+ subsets. It was possible that PCR favored shorter templates, equally so in patients and controls.

The TCR comes from a man aged 30 to 39 with type 1 diabetes. Sequenced input: naive CD4+ T cells from blood.

The CDR3 loop reads CAWRGGGNTIYF. The CDR3 DNA reads as TGTGCCTGGAGGGGCGGTGGAAACACCATATATTTT. The gene calls are TRBV30 and TRBJ1-3; D remains ambiguous. The germline V gene encodes CDR1 GTSNPN and CDR2 SVGIG (reference sequence). The CDR3 has 12 amino acids. Trimming cost V 3 bases and J 3 bases, with 6 bases left between them.